This T cell receptor (beta chain) emerged from a study of cytomegalovirus exposure and HLA in healthy donors. CDR1 is MNHNS, CDR2 SASEGT, per germline. This CDR3 is built from 14 residues. The trim removed 10 bases at V and 7 bases at J, leaving 12 bases unmatched. About this clone: What it binds is not known.

Notes on the study in general: There were some public TCRs occurring in many donors, but most TCR sequences were rare. Immune exposure data for these donors was limited to CMV serostatus. In a later analysis, compared with equally common non-associated chains, HLA-associated beta chains were more expanded.

The primer mix had 60 Vbeta and 13 Jbeta primers. Sequencing was performed with immunoSEQ multiplex PCR; in TCRdb, only in-frame clones are kept and a portion is missing. Of about 200,000 clones listed, 70% to 80% were seen once; the top ten hold approximately 0.36%. The chain recombines TRBV6-1 with TRBJ2-1; 8 nucleotides match TRBD2. The receptor's source is a male donor in good health and CMV-seropositive. The sequenced sample consisted of PBMCs. CDR3 DNA sequence: TGTGCCATGACCCCCAGCGGGAGTTGGAATGAGCAGTTCTTC. Amino acids: CAMTPSGSWNEQFF.